These 24 T cell receptor beta chains came from one sample sequenced in a study of blood T cell repertoires in COVID-19. Sequenced by immunoSEQ multiplex PCR; TCRdb stores in-frame clones only, minus some. The repertoire holds approximately 94,000 clones, with roughly four fifths as singletons. Sequencing was done on a sample of peripheral blood. These receptors all come from a human donor in a cohort sampled during active COVID-19.

The chain has TRBV19 and TRBJ1-1; D is ambiguous. The length of the CDR3 is 13 residues. CDR1 is LNHDA and CDR2 is SQIVND in the germline V gene (reference sequence). Deletions cut 4 bases from V and 1 base from J, with 7 bases between. Here the CDR3 DNA reads TGTGCCAGTAGTAACGAAGCGAACACTGAAGCTTTCTTT. Encoded protein: CASSNEANTEAFF.

V is TRBV5-5 and J is TRBJ1-3; TRBD1 matches 9 bases. This CDR3 region has 17 residues. Trimming took 4 bases from V and 4 from J; bases not matched to a gene: 12. From germline, CDR1 is SGHKS and CDR2 YYEKEE (reference sequence). The CDR3 sequence: CASSAEPQGARGNTIYF. As DNA, the CDR3 is TGTGCCAGCAGCGCAGAACCACAGGGGGCGCGAGGAAACACCATATATTTT.

Written as DNA, the CDR3 is TGTGCCAGCAGCTTAGGAGTGACAGGGGCTTCCTACGAGCAGTACTTC. Translating gives CASSLGVTGASYEQYF. The V call is TRBV11-2, the J call TRBJ2-7; TRBD1 matches at 8 bases. The CDR3 spans 16 residues. Germline V lookup: CDR1 SGHAT, CDR2 FQNNGV. The V and J ends lost 1 base and 1 base, in that order; junction bases with no gene match: 6.

The sample holds a few counts of this clone. V and J are TRBV5-1 and TRBJ2-2; maybe TRBD2 (5 bases). Germline-derived CDR1 and CDR2 are SGHRS and YFSETQ. Between the trimmed V and J ends, which lost 3 bases and 0 bases, there was a span of 9 bases. This CDR3 comprises 15 residues. The CDR3 coding sequence is TGCGCCAGCAGCTCCGCACTAGCGAACACCGGGGAGCTGTTTTTT. Amino acid sequence: CASSSALANTGELFF. Filled out from reference TRBV5-1 and TRBJ2-2, the complete variable domain reads KAGVTQTPRYLIKTRGQQVTLSCSPISGHRSVSWYQQTPGQGLQFLFEYFSETQRNKGNFPGRFSGRQFSNSRSEMNVSTLELGDSALYLCASSSALANTGELFFGEGSRLTVL.

This clone was observed a few times. The V and J genes are TRBV4-2 and TRBJ1-1; 7 positions match TRBD1. Trimming cost V 6 bases and J 11 bases; bases outside gene matches: 6. This CDR3 has 11 amino acids. Germline loops: CDR1 LGHNA, CDR2 YNFKEQ. In DNA, the CDR3 is TGTGCCAGCAGGGTGGGACAGTTGGCTTTCTTT. Protein sequence: CASRVGQLAFF.

The chain combines TRBV12-5 with TRBJ1-5; D call uncertain. This CDR3 has 12 residues. CDR1 LGHNT and CDR2 FRNRAP come from the germline V gene. V was clipped by 1 base and J by 8 bases, with 6 bases between them. CDR3 in DNA: TGTGCTAGTGGTTTGGCCCCAGAGCCCCAGCATTTT. Translated, it gives CASGLAPEPQHF.

The chain joins TRBV18 to TRBJ2-7; D may be TRBD1 (5 bases). Germline loops: CDR1 KGHSH, CDR2 LQKENI. This CDR3 is 14 amino acids long. V dropped 4 bases and J dropped 3 bases, with 13 bases sitting between them. This chain's CDR3 is CASSQDFQGYEQYF. As DNA, the CDR3 is TGTGCCAGCTCACAGGATTTCCAGGGCTACGAGCAGTACTTC.

The chain employs TRBV12-3 or TRBV12-4 and TRBJ2-7; a weak D match, TRBD1 (6 bases). The CDR3 totals 13 residues. V shed 5 bases and J shed 9 bases, with 17 bases lying between them. The DNA for the CDR3 is TGTGCCAGCAGTCCCTGGCTGGGGGCTGGGCAGTACTTC. Its translation: CASSPWLGAGQYF.

The CDR3, as DNA: TGTGCCAGCAGCTTAAGAGCGGGGGGGCCGCAGAATGAGCAGTTCTTC. Translating it yields CASSLRAGGPQNEQFF. This chain links TRBV7-2 with TRBJ2-1, with 10 bases matching TRBD2. This CDR3 contains 16 residues. After removal of 2 bases from V and 7 bases from J, the junction contained 8 bases not matched to a gene. Germline V gene lookup returns CDR1 SGHTA and CDR2 FQGNSA.

The V call is TRBV19, the J call TRBJ1-4; 10 bases fit TRBD1. V dropped 5 bases and J dropped 8; count of bases not matched to a gene: 8. The CDR3 runs 15 residues. Germline lookup yields CDR1 LNHDA and CDR2 SQIVND (reference sequence). The CDR3 region is CASSLMGQGSEKLFF. The CDR3 coding sequence is TGTGCCAGTAGTCTAATGGGACAGGGGAGCGAAAAACTGTTTTTT.

The rearrangement joins TRBV20-1 to TRBJ1-3; TRBD1 aligns across 10 bases. CDR1 DFQATT and CDR2 SNEGSKA come from the germline V gene (reference sequence). The V gene end was trimmed by 3 bases and the J gene end by 7 bases; junction bases not matched to a gene: 3. The CDR3 is 13 residues long. The CDR3: CSASDRGPNTIYF. The CDR3 coding sequence is TGCAGTGCTAGTGACAGGGGGCCGAACACCATATATTTT.

This rearrangement joins TRBV5-1 to TRBJ2-1; 11 positions match TRBD2. The V segment lost 6 bases and the J segment 0 bases; nucleotides outside the gene matches: 5. The CDR3 spans 16 residues. The germline V gene has CDR1 SGHRS and CDR2 YFSETQ. The CDR3, as DNA: TGCGCCAGCACCCTAGCGGGGGGACTCTCCTACAATGAGCAGTTCTTC. It encodes CASTLAGGLSYNEQFF.

This chain joins TRBV2 and TRBJ2-1; D is perhaps TRBD2 (6 bases). There are 14 residues in the CDR3. V was cut by 7 bases and J by 10 bases, with 20 bases left in between. Per germline, CDR1 SNHLY and CDR2 FYNNEI. CDR3 residues: CASTLEGYNEEQFF. CDR3 coding DNA: TGTGCCAGCACGCTGGAGGGGTATAATGAGGAGCAGTTCTTC.

The CDR3 region has the DNA TGTGCCAGCTCACCTTCCAGGGCGGACACCGGGGAGCTGTTTTTT. Residues: CASSPSRADTGELFF. J is TRBJ2-2 and V is TRBV18, with D possibly TRBD1 on 5 matching bases. Per the germline V gene, CDR1 is KGHSH and CDR2 is LQKENI. Trimming took 3 bases from V and 3 from J, leaving 11 bases between them. The CDR3 has 15 amino acids.

V usage is TRBV7-8 and J usage is TRBJ2-1; 13 positions agree with TRBD2. The V gene's germline CDR1 is SGHVS and CDR2 FQNEAQ. The CDR3 extends over 16 amino acids. Germline trimming cut 5 bases from V and 11 bases from J; bases unmatched to any gene: 12. DNA for the CDR3: TGTGCCAGCAGCCCTCCCGGGGGACTAGCGGGATTTCAGCAGTTCTTC. It is translated as CASSPPGGLAGFQQFF.

The DNA of the CDR3 is TGTGCTTACCGCGCTAGCGGGAGTCTTAGTAGCAATGAGCAGTTCTTC. This codes for CAYRASGSLSSNEQFF. V gene TRBV10-3 combines with J gene TRBJ2-1; TRBD2 matches 10 bases. This CDR3 region has 16 residues. Germline CDR1 reads ENHRY; CDR2 reads SYGVKD.

V gene TRBV28 combines with J gene TRBJ2-5, with 10 nucleotides matching TRBD1. The CDR3 sequence is 14 residues long. The germline V gene encodes CDR1 MDHEN and CDR2 SYDVKM. The trim removed 3 bases at V and 5 bases at J, leaving 3 bases unmatched. The CDR3 DNA follows: TGTGCCAGCAGTTTGGGACAGGGGAGGGAGACCCAGTACTTC. Its protein product is CASSLGQGRETQYF.

This chain connects TRBV24-1 to TRBJ2-2; 10 bases map to TRBD2. There are 16 residues in the CDR3. Germline V CDR1 and CDR2: KGHDR, SFDVKD. The trim removed 4 bases at V and 4 bases at J, leaving 5 bases unmatched. CDR3 nucleotide sequence: TGTGCCACCAGTGACCCCTCTAGCGGGGGCACCGGGGAGCTGTTTTTT. It specifies CATSDPSSGGTGELFF.

The V call is TRBV9, the J call TRBJ2-6; tentatively, D is TRBD1 (5 bases). The CDR3 covers 17 residues. V lost 3 bases and J lost 2, with 15 bases in between. Germline V lookup: CDR1 SGDLS, CDR2 YYNGEE. The CDR3 DNA reads as TGTGCCAGCAGCGAGACAGTCACGAAGCCTGGGGCCAACGTCCTGACTTTC. Translating gives CASSETVTKPGANVLTF.

The chain recombines TRBV11-1 with TRBJ2-3; TRBD2 matches 12 bases. CDR1 and CDR2 from the germline V gene are SGHAT and FQDESV (reference sequence). This CDR3 is built from 13 residues. J was trimmed by 14 bases and V by 4 bases; bases with no gene match: 7. The CDR3 is CASSSRLAGEGYF. CDR3 DNA sequence: TGTGCCAGCAGCTCCCGACTAGCGGGAGAGGGGTATTTT. Looking up the rest from reference TRBV11-1 and TRBJ2-3 gives the full variable domain: EAEVAQSPRYKITEKSQAVAFWCDPISGHATLYWYRQILGQGPELLVQFQDESVVDDSQLPKDRFSAERLKGVDSTLKIQPAELGDSAMYLCASSSRLAGEGYFGPGTRLTVL.

This sequence joins TRBV27 and TRBJ2-7; weak D call: TRBD2 (5 bases). The CDR3 extends over 14 amino acids. The germline V and J ends were trimmed by 6 bases and 0 bases, with 12 bases remaining between them. Germline CDR1 is MNHEY and CDR2 is SMNVEV (reference sequence). This CDR3 reads CASRNGDFSYEQYF. As DNA, the CDR3 is TGTGCCAGCAGAAACGGGGATTTCTCCTACGAGCAGTACTTC.

This rearrangement joins TRBV18 to TRBJ2-5; 7 bases are a match to TRBD1. The CDR3 contains 16 residues. Unmatched junction bases numbered 10, after V lost 3 bases and J lost 3 bases. Germline CDR1 and CDR2: KGHSH and LQKENI. The CDR3 region is CASSPSRDSQKETQYF. The CDR3, as DNA: TGTGCCAGCTCACCCTCCCGGGACAGCCAGAAAGAGACCCAGTACTTC. The variable domain in full, completed from reference TRBV18 and TRBJ2-5, reads NAGVMQNPRHLVRRRGQEARLRCSPMKGHSHVYWYRQLPEEGLKFMVYLQKENIIDESGMPKERFSAEFPKEGPSILRIQQVVRGDSAAYFCASSPSRDSQKETQYFGPGTRLLVL.

V usage is TRBV3-1 (or the pseudogene TRBV3-2) and J usage is TRBJ2-3, with D perhaps matching TRBD1 (6 bases). Germline CDR1 and CDR2: LGHDT and YNNKEL (reference sequence). The V end was cut by 3 bases, the J end by 1 base, with 17 bases between. The CDR3 loop spans 17 amino acids. DNA for the CDR3: TGTGCCAGCAGCCACGAGACCGGGACATCTCGCACAGATACGCAGTATTTT. The encoded protein is CASSHETGTSRTDTQYF.

The rearrangement joins TRBV11-2 to TRBJ2-5; 11 nucleotides agree with TRBD1. Germline V gene lookup returns CDR1 SGHAT and CDR2 FQNNGV. The CDR3 covers 15 residues. Germline trimming cut 5 bases from V and 5 bases from J; bases unmatched to any gene: 7. The CDR3 here is CASSMDRGRRETQYF. CDR3 DNA: TGTGCCAGCAGCATGGACAGGGGGCGACGGGAGACCCAGTACTTC.